This entry is about one TCR beta chain. The data were obtained in a study of blood T cell repertoires in COVID-19. Method: immunoSEQ multiplex PCR; TCRdb's copy keeps in-frame clones and lacks some. The top ten hold 3.5% to 5.5% of the sample, which has about 41,000 clones, 70% to 90% seen once. CDR3 length: 17 residues. The V and J ends lost 4 bases and 7 bases respectively, with 21 bases between them. The V gene's germline CDR1 is KGHDR and CDR2 SFDVKD. The sequenced material came from peripheral blood. V and J are TRBV24-1 and TRBJ1-4; D may be TRBD1 (5 bases). The source is a man in his sixties with acute or convalescent COVID-19. This CDR3 reads CATSDPSTPDQGEKLFF. DNA for the CDR3: TGTGCCACCAGTGACCCATCCACCCCCGACCAGGGTGAAAAACTGTTTTTT.